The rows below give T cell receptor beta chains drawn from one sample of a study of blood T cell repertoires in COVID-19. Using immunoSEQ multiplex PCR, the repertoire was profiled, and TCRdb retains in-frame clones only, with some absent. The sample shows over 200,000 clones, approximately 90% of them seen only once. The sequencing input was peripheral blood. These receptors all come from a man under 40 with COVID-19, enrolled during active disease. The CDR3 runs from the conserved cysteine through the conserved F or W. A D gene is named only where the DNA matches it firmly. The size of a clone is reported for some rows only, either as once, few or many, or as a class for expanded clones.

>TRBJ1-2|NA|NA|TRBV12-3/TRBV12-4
CASKLSNYGYTF
TGTGCCAGCAAATTGAGCAACTATGGCTACACCTTC
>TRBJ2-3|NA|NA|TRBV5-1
CASKTAELYTDTQYF
TGCGCCAGCAAAACAGCCGAGCTTTACACAGATACGCAGTATTTT
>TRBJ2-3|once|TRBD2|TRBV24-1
CATSERLAGGGDTQYF
TGTGCCACCAGTGAGAGACTAGCGGGGGGAGGAGATACGCAGTATTTT
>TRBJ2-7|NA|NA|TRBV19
CASSPNSGSSYEQYF
TGTGCCAGTAGTCCCAATAGCGGAAGTTCCTACGAGCAGTACTTC
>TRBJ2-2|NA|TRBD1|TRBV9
CASKETGSNTGELFF
TGTGCCAGCAAAGAGACAGGGTCCAACACCGGGGAGCTGTTTTTT
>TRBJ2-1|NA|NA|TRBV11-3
CASSFGWGDEQFF
TGTGCCAGCAGCTTTGGGTGGGGCGATGAGCAGTTCTTC
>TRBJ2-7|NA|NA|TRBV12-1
CASSFGGAGGPYEQYF
TGTGCCAGCAGCTTTGGGGGGGCAGGGGGACCCTACGAGCAGTACTTC
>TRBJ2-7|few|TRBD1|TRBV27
CASSVTGGPTYEQYF
TGTGCCAGCAGTGTAACAGGGGGCCCGACCTACGAGCAGTACTTC
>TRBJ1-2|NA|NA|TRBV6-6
CASSYVAGARGYTF
TGTGCCAGCAGTTATGTGGCGGGGGCGCGGGGCTACACCTTC
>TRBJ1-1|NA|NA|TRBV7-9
CASSLAAGVTEAFF
TGTGCCAGCAGCTTAGCAGCAGGGGTTACTGAAGCTTTCTTT
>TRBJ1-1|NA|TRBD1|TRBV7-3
CASSPHRGSHEAFF
TGTGCCAGCAGCCCTCACAGGGGTAGCCATGAAGCTTTCTTT
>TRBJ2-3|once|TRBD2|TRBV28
CASSSLAWGTDTQYF
TGTGCCAGCAGTTCACTAGCGTGGGGCACAGATACGCAGTATTTT
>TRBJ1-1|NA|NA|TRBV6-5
CASRTGLNTEAFF
TGTGCCAGCAGGACAGGACTGAACACTGAAGCTTTCTTT
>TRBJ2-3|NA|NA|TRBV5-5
CASSLRGAIFTDTQYF
TGTGCCAGCAGCTTGCGGGGGGCGATTTTCACAGATACGCAGTATTTT
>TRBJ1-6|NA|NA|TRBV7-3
CASSLTTGINSPLHF
TGTGCCAGCAGCTTAACCACAGGGATTAATTCACCCCTCCACTTT
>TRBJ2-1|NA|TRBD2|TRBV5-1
CASSLVSSGAYNEQFF
TGCGCCAGCAGCTTGGTGTCTAGCGGGGCCTACAATGAGCAGTTCTTC
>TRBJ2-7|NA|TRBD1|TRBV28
CASSRRGQGRRGEQYF
TGTGCCAGCAGTCGCCGGGGACAGGGGAGGAGAGGGGAGCAGTACTTC
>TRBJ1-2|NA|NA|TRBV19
CASRPGQFHGYTF
TGTGCCAGTAGACCGGGACAATTTCATGGCTACACCTTC
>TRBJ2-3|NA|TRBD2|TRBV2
CASSEAQTSGSTDTQYF
TGTGCCAGCAGTGAAGCGCAGACTAGCGGGAGCACAGATACGCAGTATTTT
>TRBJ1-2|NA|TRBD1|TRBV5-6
CASSLGRDSNYGYTF
TGTGCCAGCAGCTTGGGCAGGGACAGCAACTATGGCTACACCTTC
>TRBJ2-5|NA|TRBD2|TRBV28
CASSSPSGRGQETQYF
TGTGCCAGCAGTTCGCCCAGCGGGAGGGGGCAAGAGACCCAGTACTTC
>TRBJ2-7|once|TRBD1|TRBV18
CASSPHRPGTGGPGEQYF
TGTGCCAGCTCACCCCATCGCCCCGGGACAGGAGGCCCCGGGGAGCAGTACTTC
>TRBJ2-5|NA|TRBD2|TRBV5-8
CASSLGLAGETQYF
TGTGCCAGCAGCTTGGGACTAGCAGGAGAGACCCAGTACTTC
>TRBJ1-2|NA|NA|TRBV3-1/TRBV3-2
CASSLGTSGYTF
TGTGCCAGCAGCCTCGGGACATCTGGCTACACCTTC
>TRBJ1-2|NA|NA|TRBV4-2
CASSQGIGGQGNYGYTF
TGTGCCAGCAGCCAGGGGATCGGGGGGCAGGGTAACTATGGCTACACCTTC
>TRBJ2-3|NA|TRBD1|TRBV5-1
CASSLARDSITSTDTQYF
TGCGCCAGCAGCTTAGCACGGGACAGCATAACCAGCACAGATACGCAGTATTTT
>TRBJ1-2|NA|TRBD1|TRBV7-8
CASSLATGVGYGYTF
TGTGCCAGCAGCTTAGCAACAGGGGTCGGCTATGGCTACACCTTC
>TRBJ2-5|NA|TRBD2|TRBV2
CASLILGGAGETQYF
TGTGCCAGCTTAATCCTCGGGGGGGCTGGAGAGACCCAGTACTTC
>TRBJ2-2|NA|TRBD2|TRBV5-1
CASSLAGGNTGELFF
TGCGCCAGCAGCTTAGCGGGAGGGAACACCGGGGAGCTGTTTTTT
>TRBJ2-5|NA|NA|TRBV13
CASSLTGFRLSLEETQYF
TGTGCCAGCAGCTTAACGGGGTTCAGGTTATCCCTAGAGGAGACCCAGTACTTC
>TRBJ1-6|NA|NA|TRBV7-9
CASSLVGGMGNSPLHF
TGTGCCAGCAGCTTAGTTGGGGGGATGGGTAATTCACCCCTCCACTTT
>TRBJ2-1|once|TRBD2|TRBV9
CASSTTSGRYNEQFF
TGTGCCAGCAGTACGACTAGCGGGAGATACAATGAGCAGTTCTTC
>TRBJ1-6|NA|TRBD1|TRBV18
CASSPTGDSPLHF
TGTGCCAGCTCACCAACAGGGGACTCACCCCTCCACTTT
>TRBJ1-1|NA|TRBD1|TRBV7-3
CASSFTGVGTEAFF
TGTGCCAGCAGCTTTACAGGGGTCGGCACTGAAGCTTTCTTT
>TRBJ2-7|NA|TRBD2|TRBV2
CASSGLAGGEQYF
TGTGCCAGCTCGGGACTAGCGGGAGGCGAGCAGTACTTC
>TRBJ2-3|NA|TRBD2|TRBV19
CASGVAGGGTDTQYF
TGTGCCAGTGGAGTTGCGGGGGGAGGGACAGATACGCAGTATTTT
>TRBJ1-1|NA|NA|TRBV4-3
CASSQESSLTEAFF
TGCGCCAGCAGCCAAGAATCGTCTCTCACTGAAGCTTTCTTT
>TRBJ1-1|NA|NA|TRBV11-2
CASSLRDTTNTEAFF
TGTGCCAGCAGCCTCCGGGACACCACGAACACTGAAGCTTTCTTT